These T cell receptor beta chains were read from a single sample in a study of vaccination and CD4 T cells after COVID-19. A single record per CDR3 protein comes from TCRdb applying MiXCR to the PCR reads. The sample holds under 20,000 distinct CDR3 sequences, 65% to 80% seen once. For these receptors, no antigen is known. The material was CD4+ T cells from blood, cultured in vitro, obtained after SARS-CoV-2 vaccination. Receptors were obtained from a human donor who received a COVID-19 vaccine. CDR3s include the opening cysteine and the closing phenylalanine or tryptophan. The D gene is left open where the match is weak.

cdr3_aa | cdr3_nt | v_call | cdr3_length | j_call | d_call
CASSLAHGDLWYGYTF | TGTGCCAGCAGCTTAGCGCACGGGGATTTGTGGTATGGCTACACCTTC | TRBV7-2 | 16 | TRBJ1-2 | -
CATSDSRQYGYTF | TGTGCCACCAGTGATTCGCGTCAATATGGCTACACCTTC | TRBV24-1 | 13 | TRBJ1-2 | -
CASSYRSGRGTEAFF | TGTGCCAGCAGTTACCGGTCCGGTAGGGGCACTGAAGCTTTCTTT | TRBV6-5 | 15 | TRBJ1-1 | -
CASSFGGETQPQHF | TGTGCCAGCAGCTTCGGGGGGGAGACCCAGCCCCAGCATTTT | TRBV7-2 | 14 | TRBJ1-5 | -
CSASTGTGGIDEQFF | TGCAGTGCCTCGACCGGGACAGGGGGCATTGATGAGCAGTTCTTC | TRBV20-1 | 15 | TRBJ2-1 | TRBD1
CASSQRDRMNSPLHF | TGCGCCAGCAGTCAAAGGGACAGAATGAATTCACCCCTCCACTTT | TRBV23-1 | 15 | TRBJ1-6 | TRBD1
CASSLAGTSGGWETQYF | TGTGCCAGCAGCTTGGCCGGGACTAGCGGTGGCTGGGAGACCCAGTACTTC | TRBV5-4 | 17 | TRBJ2-5 | TRBD2
CATSASGTGDYGYTF | TGTGCCACCAGTGCATCCGGGACAGGGGACTATGGCTACACCTTC | TRBV24-1 | 15 | TRBJ1-2 | TRBD1
CASSQSNRESNYGYTF | TGTGCCAGCAGCCAATCAAACAGGGAGTCTAACTATGGCTACACCTTC | TRBV16 | 16 | TRBJ1-2 | -
CASSGDSSGNTIYF | TGTGCCAGCAGTGGCGACAGCTCTGGAAACACCATATATTTT | TRBV2 | 14 | TRBJ1-3 | -
CASSFRGQASPLHF | TGTGCCAGCAGCTTCAGGGGGCAGGCTTCACCCCTCCACTTT | TRBV5-6 | 14 | TRBJ1-6 | TRBD1
CAWSGIRDTPNYGYTF | TGTGCCTGGAGTGGAATCCGGGACACCCCTAACTATGGCTACACCTTC | TRBV30 | 16 | TRBJ1-2 | -
CSARDPARGTSDTQYF | TGCAGTGCTAGAGATCCGGCGCGGGGGACCTCAGATACGCAGTATTTT | TRBV20-1 | 16 | TRBJ2-3 | TRBD2